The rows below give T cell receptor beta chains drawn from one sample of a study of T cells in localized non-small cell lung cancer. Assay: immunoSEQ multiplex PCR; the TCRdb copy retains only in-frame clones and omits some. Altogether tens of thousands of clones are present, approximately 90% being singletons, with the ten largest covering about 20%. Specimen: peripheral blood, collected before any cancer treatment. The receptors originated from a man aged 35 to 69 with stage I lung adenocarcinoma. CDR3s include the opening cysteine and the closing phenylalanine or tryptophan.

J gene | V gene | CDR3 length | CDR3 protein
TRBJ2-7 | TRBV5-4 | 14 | CASSLELSSYEQYF
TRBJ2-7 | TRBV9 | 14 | CASSSGDQAYEQYF
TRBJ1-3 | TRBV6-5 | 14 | CASSSRTEGNTIYF
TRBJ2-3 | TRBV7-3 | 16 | CASSSGQSGGTDTQYF
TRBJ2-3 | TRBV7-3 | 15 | CASRPKREAVDTQYF
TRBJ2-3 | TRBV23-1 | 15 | CASSHQGTTGDTQYF
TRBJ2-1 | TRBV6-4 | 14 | CASSPEGSYNEQFF
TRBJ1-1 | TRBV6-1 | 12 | CASTGGSTEAFF
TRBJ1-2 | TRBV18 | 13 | CASSPRGDYGYTF
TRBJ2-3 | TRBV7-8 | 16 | CASSPWRPQSADTQYF
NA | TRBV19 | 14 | CASSVGQGPYEQYF
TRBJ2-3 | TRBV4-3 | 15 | CASSQDVRGGDTQYF
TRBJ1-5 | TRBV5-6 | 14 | CASSRQGGNQPQHF
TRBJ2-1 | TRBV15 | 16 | CATSSTQRSSYNEQFF
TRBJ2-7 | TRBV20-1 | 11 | CSARQGSEQYF
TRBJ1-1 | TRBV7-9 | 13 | CASSKRGYTEAFF
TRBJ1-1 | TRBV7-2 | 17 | CASSLDVTGTGDTEAFF
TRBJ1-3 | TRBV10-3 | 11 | CAIRQGNTIYF
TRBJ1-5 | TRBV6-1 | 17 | CASSEHKTGISNQPQHF
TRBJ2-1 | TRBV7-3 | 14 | CASSLGTGSNEQFF
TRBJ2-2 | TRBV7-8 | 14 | CALGGRKGTGELFF
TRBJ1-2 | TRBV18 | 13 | CASSPNTGNGYTF
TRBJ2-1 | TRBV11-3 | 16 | CASSLDEGGLYNEQFF
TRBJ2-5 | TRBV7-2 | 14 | CASNPARYQETQYF
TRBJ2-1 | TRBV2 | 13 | CASSAGLAGVWFF
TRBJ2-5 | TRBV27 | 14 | CASSLWEGAEEQYF
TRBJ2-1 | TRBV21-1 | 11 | CASSRHNEQFF
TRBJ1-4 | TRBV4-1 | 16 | CASSQGLPGHSEKLFF
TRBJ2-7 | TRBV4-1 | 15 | CASSSLGTGSYEQYF
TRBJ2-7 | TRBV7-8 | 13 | CASSVGLSYEQYF
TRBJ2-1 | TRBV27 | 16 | CASSSLPVTSGPEQFF
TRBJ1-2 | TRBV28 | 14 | CASSPPGRDYGYTF